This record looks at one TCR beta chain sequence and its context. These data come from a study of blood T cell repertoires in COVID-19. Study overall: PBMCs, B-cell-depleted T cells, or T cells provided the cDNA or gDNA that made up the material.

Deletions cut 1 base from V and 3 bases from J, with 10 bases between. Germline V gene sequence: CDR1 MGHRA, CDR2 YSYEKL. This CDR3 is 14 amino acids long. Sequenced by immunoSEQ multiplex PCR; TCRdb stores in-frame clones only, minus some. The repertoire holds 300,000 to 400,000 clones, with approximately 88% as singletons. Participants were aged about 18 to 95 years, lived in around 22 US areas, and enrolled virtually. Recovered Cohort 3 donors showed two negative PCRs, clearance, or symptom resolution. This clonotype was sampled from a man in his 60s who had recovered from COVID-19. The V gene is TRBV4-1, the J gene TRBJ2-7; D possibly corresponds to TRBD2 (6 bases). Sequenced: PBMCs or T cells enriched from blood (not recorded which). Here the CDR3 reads CASSQVAGSYEQYF. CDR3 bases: TGCGCCAGCAGCCAAGTTGCGGGAAGCTACGAGCAGTACTTC.